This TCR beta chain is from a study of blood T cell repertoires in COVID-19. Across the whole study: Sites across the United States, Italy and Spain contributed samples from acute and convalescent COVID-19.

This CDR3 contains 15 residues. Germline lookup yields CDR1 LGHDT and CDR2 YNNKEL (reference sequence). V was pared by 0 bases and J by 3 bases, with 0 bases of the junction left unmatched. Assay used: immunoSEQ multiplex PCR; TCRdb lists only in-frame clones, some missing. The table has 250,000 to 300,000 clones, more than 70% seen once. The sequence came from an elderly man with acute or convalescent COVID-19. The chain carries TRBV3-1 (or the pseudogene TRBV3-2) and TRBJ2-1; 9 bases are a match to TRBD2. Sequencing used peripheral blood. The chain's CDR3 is CASSQDSGGYNEQFF. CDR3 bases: TGTGCCAGCAGCCAAGATAGCGGGGGCTACAATGAGCAGTTCTTC.